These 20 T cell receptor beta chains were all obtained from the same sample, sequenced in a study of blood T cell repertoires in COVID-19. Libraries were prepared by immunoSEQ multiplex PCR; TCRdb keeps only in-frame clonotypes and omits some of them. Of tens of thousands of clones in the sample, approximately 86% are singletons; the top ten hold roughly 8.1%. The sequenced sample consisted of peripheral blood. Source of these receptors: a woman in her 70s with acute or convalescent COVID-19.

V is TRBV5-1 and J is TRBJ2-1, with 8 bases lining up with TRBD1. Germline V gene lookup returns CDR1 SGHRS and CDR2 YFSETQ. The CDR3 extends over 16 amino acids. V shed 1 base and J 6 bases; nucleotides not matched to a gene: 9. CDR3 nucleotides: TGCGCCAGCAGCTTGAGTCCCGACAGGGGAGCCAATGAGCAGTTCTTC. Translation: CASSLSPDRGANEQFF.

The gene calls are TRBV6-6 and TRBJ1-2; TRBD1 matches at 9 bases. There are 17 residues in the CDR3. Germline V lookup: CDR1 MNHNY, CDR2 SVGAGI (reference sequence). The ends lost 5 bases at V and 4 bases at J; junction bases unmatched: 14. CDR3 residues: CASSPSLQGAAGYGYTF. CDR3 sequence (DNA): TGTGCCAGCAGTCCTTCTTTACAGGGGGCCGCCGGCTATGGCTACACCTTC.

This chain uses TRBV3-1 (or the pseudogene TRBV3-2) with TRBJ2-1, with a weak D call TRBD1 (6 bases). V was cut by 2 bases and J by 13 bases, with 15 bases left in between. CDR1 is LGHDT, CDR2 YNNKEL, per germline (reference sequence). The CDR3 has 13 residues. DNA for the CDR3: TGTGCCAGCAGCCAAAAGGCCGGGACACGACAGTTCTTC. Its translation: CASSQKAGTRQFF.

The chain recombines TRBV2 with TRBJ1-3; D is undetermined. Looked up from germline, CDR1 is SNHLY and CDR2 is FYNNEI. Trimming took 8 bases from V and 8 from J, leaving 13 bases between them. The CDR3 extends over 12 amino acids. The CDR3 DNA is TGTGCCAGCGCTCCTGACGGGGACACCATATATTTT. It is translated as CASAPDGDTIYF. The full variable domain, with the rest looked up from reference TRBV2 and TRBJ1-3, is EPEVTQTPSHQVTQMGQEVILRCVPISNHLYFYWYRQILGQKVEFLVSFYNNEISEKSEIFDDQFSVERPDGSNFTLKIRSTKLEDSAMYFCASAPDGDTIYFGEGSWLTVV.

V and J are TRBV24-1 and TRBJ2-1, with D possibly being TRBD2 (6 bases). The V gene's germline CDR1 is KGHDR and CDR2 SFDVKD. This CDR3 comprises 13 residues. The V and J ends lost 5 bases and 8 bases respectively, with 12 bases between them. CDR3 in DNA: TGTGCCACCAGTGCGGCTAGCGAGGATGAGCAGTTCTTC. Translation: CATSAASEDEQFF.

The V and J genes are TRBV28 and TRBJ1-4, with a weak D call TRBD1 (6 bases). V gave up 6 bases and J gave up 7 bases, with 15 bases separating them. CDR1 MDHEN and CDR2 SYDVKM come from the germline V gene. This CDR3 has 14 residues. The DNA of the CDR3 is TGTGCCAGCAGGAGAGGGGGGGGAATTGAAAAACTGTTTTTT. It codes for CASRRGGGIEKLFF. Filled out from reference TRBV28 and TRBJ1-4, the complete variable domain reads DVKVTQSSRYLVKRTGEKVFLECVQDMDHENMFWYRQDPGLGLRLIYFSYDVKMKEKGDIPEGYSVSREKKERFSLILESASTNQTSMYLCASRRGGGIEKLFFGSGTQLSVL.

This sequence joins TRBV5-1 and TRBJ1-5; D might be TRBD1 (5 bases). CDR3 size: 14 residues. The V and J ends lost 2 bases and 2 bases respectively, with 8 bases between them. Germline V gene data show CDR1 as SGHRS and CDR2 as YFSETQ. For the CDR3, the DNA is TGCGCCAGCAGCTTAGGGGATGGCAATCAGCCCCAGCATTTT. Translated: CASSLGDGNQPQHF.

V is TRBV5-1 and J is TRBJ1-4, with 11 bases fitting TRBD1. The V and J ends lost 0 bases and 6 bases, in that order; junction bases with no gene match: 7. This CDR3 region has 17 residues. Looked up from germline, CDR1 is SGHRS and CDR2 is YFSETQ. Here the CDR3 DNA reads TGCGCCAGCAGCTTGGGCGGGACAGGGGGAATTTATGAAAAACTGTTTTTT. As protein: CASSLGGTGGIYEKLFF.

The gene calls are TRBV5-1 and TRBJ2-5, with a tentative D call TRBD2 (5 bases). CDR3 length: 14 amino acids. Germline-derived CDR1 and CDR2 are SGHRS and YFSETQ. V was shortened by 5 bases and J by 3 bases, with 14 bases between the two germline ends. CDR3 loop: CASRREANKETQYF. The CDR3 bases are TGCGCCAGCAGGAGGGAAGCGAATAAAGAGACCCAGTACTTC.

The CDR3 region is CASSQVGAGEETQYF. The CDR3 DNA sequence: TGTGCCAGCAGCCAAGTAGGGGCAGGGGAAGAGACCCAGTACTTC. This rearrangement joins TRBV3-1 (or the pseudogene TRBV3-2) to TRBJ2-5, with D possibly TRBD1 on 6 matching bases. This CDR3 has 15 residues. Germline-derived CDR1 and CDR2 are LGHDT and YNNKEL (reference sequence). The ends were cut back, 1 base at V and 3 bases at J, with 12 bases in the middle.

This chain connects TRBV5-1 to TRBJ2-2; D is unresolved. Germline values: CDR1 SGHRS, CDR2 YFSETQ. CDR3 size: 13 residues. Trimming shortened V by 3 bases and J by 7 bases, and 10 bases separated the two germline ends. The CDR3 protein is CASSWNRDGELFF. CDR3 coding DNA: TGCGCCAGCAGCTGGAACAGAGACGGGGAGCTGTTTTTT.

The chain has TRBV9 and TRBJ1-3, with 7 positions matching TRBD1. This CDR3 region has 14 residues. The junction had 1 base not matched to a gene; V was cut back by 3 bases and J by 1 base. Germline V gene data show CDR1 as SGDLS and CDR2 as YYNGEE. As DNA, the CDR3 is TGTGCCAGCAGCGCGACAGGGTCTGGAAACACCATATATTTT. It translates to CASSATGSGNTIYF.

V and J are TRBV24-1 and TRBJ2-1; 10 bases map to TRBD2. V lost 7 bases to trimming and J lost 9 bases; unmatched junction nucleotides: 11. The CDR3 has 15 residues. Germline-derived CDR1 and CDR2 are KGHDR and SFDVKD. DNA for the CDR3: TGTGCCACCAGAGCAGCGGGGGGGCTCGGCAGTGAGCAGTTCTTC. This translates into CATRAAGGLGSEQFF.

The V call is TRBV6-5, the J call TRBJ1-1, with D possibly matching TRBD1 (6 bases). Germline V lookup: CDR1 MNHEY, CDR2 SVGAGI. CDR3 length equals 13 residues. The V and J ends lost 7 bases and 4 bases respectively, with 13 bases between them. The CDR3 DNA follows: TGTGCCAGCAATTGGAGGGGGGGCACTGAAGCTTTCTTT. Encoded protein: CASNWRGGTEAFF.

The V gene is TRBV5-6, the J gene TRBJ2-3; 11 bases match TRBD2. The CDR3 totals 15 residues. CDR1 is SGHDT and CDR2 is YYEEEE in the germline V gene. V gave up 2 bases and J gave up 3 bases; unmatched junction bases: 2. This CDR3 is CASSFIAGGTDTQYF. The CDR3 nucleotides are TGTGCCAGCAGCTTTATAGCGGGGGGGACAGATACGCAGTATTTT.

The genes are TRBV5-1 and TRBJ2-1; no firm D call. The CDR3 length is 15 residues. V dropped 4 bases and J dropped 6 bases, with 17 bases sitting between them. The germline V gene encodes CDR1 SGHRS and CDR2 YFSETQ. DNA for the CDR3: TGCGCCAGCAGCCACGACTCGTCCAGTCTCAATGAGCAGTTCTTC. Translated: CASSHDSSSLNEQFF. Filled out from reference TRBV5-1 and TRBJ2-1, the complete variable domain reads KAGVTQTPRYLIKTRGQQVTLSCSPISGHRSVSWYQQTPGQGLQFLFEYFSETQRNKGNFPGRFSGRQFSNSRSEMNVSTLELGDSALYLCASSHDSSSLNEQFFGPGTRLTVL.

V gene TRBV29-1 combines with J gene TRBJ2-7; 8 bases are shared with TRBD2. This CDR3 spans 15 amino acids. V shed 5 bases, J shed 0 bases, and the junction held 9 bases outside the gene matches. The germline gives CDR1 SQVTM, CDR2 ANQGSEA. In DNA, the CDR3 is TGCAGCGTTTTCAGCGGGGGCACTCACTCCTACGAGCAGTACTTC. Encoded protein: CSVFSGGTHSYEQYF.

The CDR3 region is CASSRTAMNTEAFF. The CDR3 DNA sequence: TGCGCCAGCAGCCGGACAGCTATGAACACTGAAGCTTTCTTT. The chain recombines TRBV5-1 with TRBJ1-1; tentative D call: TRBD1 (6 bases). Germline values: CDR1 SGHRS, CDR2 YFSETQ. V was cut by 4 bases and J by 0 bases, with 10 bases left in between. The CDR3 covers 14 residues.

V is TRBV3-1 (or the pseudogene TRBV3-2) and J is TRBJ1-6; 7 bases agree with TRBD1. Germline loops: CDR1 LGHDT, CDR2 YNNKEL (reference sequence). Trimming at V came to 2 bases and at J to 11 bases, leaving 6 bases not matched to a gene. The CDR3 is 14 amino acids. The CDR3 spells CASSQQGGGAPLHF. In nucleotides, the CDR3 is TGTGCCAGCAGCCAACAAGGGGGCGGTGCACCCCTCCACTTT.

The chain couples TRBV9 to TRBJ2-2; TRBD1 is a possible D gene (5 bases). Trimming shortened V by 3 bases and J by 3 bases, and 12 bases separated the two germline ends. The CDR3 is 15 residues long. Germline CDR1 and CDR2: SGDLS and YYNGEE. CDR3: CASSAGSWDTGELFF. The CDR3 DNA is TGTGCCAGCAGCGCAGGGTCTTGGGACACCGGGGAGCTGTTTTTT.